This T cell receptor beta chain was recorded in a study of shared clonotypes between healthy human individuals (dated by TCRdb to 2020 to 2021). In the study overall: The cohort included a few men and a couple of women between 18 and 49 years of age. Libraries were prepared and TCR repertoires were sequenced by different laboratories using diverse techniques, in order to increase sequencing depth and limit assay-specific biases. For each donor, CD4 naive and CD4 memory were each run on three plates, CD8 naive on two plates, and CD8 memory on one plate. To estimate repertoire size and how much clonotypes are shared between individuals, the study performed deep sequencing of blood TCR repertoires from roughly five healthy adults. Each donor's leukapheresis produced roughly between roughly 0.85 and 9.5 billion PBMCs.

V is pruned by 3 bases and J by 0 bases, leaving 2 bases of the junction without a gene match. The CDR1 and CDR2 encoded by the germline V gene are SGDLS and YYNGEE. The CDR3 covers 15 residues, taking in both the cysteine and the phenylalanine. Only the CDR3 DNA stays, 45 bases, in frame from base 1. Donors were healthy HIV-negative adults with no recently reported acute infections or vaccinations. Every donor was a Caucasian adult living in Nashville, Tennessee, USA. CD4+ T cells were enriched through magnetic negative selection, after which naive cells were positively selected on CD45RA and the remaining negative fraction served as the memory subset. Blood was collected by leukapheresis, and PBMCs were isolated by Ficoll-Histopaque density gradient centrifugation and then cryopreserved in liquid nitrogen vapor phase. Analytical flow cytometry was used to check the purity and quantity of every magnetically sorted T cell population. Genomic DNA was isolated from each sorted fraction and quantified by UV absorbance on a Nanodrop 2000c.

Using the deep immunoSEQ assay, TCR CDR3 regions were amplified from genomic DNA by multiplex PCR. Extracted genomic DNA from each cell subset was spread evenly across all wells of several immunoSEQ 96-well plates, with each plate serving as a replicate. Each replicate PCR for sorted subsets received roughly 0.2 ug genomic DNA, equal to tens of thousands of T cell genomes. Purified libraries were measured with a Qubit 3.0 fluorometer, size-checked on a Bioanalyzer 2100, and measured again with the KAPA Library Quantification kit. A separate single-read 150-cycle Illumina NextSeq 550 flow cell was used to sequence each immunoSEQ 96-well plate. As for the original processing: The immunoSEQ output contained only junctional sequences without quality scores, so filtering could not match that applied to full-length reads. To assign V/J genes and CDR3, sequences were annotated against IMGT germline references using PyIR, a Python wrapper for IgBLAST v1.9. Any read was removed if the V/J assignment was weak (E-value above 1e-6), the CDR3 was missing, or the read contained stop codons, out-of-frame junctions, or ambiguous translated residues. V3J clonotypes were defined as sequences sharing an identical inferred V gene, J gene, and CDR3 amino acid sequence. The percentage overlap between two repertoires was calculated by dividing the number of shared unique clonotypes by the size of the smaller repertoire. Richness of each repertoire was evaluated using RTK rarefaction, the Chao1 estimator, and Recon v2.1 estimates of unobserved clonotypes. Generation probabilities were computed with OLGA for all TCRbeta clonotypes obtained by the gDNA method from several donors. TCRdb provides this immuneACCESS table in a form limited to in-frame rearrangements. Some clones are lacking; in checked studies, under half of them reflect an unresolved V gene, and why the rest are absent is not known. D and trimming come from the DNA, and the V and J calls and clone size come from that table. The sample contains more than 2,000,000 clones, around 90% of them found a single time. Of the sample, around 0.14% falls within the top ten clones.

Study-wide findings and limitations: Sampling was restricted to blood, and TCR repertoires in tissues likely differ from the TCR repertoires found in blood. Larger estimated clonotype richness was generally found for naive subsets than for memory subsets. Higher generation probabilities were observed for clonotypes shared by all four sorted-subset donors than for non-shared clonotypes. Even with the large sequencing depth, rarefaction of the sorted-subset datasets indicated that sequencing was incomplete. Pairwise subsampling led to the expectation that sequencing depth would affect the degree of clonotype sharing among donors. When several donors were compared, the shared fraction of clonotypes was about 5% for naive CD4, 3.5% to 4% for naive CD8, 2% to 2.5% for memory CD4, and 0.4% for memory CD8. Because the study included a small number of donors, the genetic and exposure-history diversity represented was limited.

As concerns this clone: There is no known antigen for this receptor. Qualities for individual bases were not recorded, and no much larger clone is one base off.

This chain is built from TRBV9 and TRBJ2-1; the junction holds 8 bases that match TRBD1. The receptor was isolated from a man aged 18 to 35 in good health. The material sequenced was naive CD4+ T cells sorted from blood. According to the study, the label for this sample's cell subset or site signals: CD45RA+ positively selected. The CDR3 in this case is CASSAGQVSYNEQFF. The DNA is TGTGCCAGCAGCGCGGGACAGGTCTCCTACAATGAGCAGTTCTTC.